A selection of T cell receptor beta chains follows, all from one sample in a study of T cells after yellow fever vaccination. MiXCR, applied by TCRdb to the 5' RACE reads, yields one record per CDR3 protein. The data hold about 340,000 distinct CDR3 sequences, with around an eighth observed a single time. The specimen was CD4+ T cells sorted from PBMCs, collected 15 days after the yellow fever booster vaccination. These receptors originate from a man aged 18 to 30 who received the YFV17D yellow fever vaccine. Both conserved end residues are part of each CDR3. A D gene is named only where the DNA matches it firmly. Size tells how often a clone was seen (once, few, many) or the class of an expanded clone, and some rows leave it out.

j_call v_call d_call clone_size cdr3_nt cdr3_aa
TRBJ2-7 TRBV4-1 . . TGCGCCAGCAGCCGACCCGGACCTATGGGGGGGCAGTACTTC CASSRPGPMGGQYF
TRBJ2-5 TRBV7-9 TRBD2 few TGTGCCAGCAGCTTGGGACTAGCGGGGTCGGAGACCCAGTACTTC CASSLGLAGSETQYF
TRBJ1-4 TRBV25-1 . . TGTGCCAGCAGTACTAGGGGGAGTGATGAAAAACTGTTTTTT CASSTRGSDEKLFF
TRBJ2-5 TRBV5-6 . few TGTGCCAGCAGCTTGCCGCCGCTCCAAGAGACCCAGTACTTC CASSLPPLQETQYF
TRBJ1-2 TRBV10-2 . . TGCGCCAGCTCCCGGCAGATATCCCCCGATGGCTACACCTTC CASSRQISPDGYTF
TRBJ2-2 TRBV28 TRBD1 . TGTGCCAGCAGTTTGCACAGGGGGAAAAAGGCCGGGGAGCTGTTTTTT CASSLHRGKKAGELFF
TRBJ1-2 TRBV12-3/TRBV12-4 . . TGTGCCAGCAGTTTAGGACCCCAGAGGGGCTACACCTTC CASSLGPQRGYTF
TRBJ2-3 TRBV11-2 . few TGTGCCAGCAGCTTAAACGGGGGCCTAGCCGATACGCAGTATTTT CASSLNGGLADTQYF
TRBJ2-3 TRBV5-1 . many TGCGCCAGCAGCTCGACAGGCCTGGGGCCAGATACGCAGTATTTT CASSSTGLGPDTQYF
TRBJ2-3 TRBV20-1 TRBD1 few TGCAGTGCTGACAGGGCCCCCACAGATACGCAGTATTTT CSADRAPTDTQYF
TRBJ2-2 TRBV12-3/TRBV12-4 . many TGTGCCAGCAGTAAGAGGAACACCGGGGAGCTGTTTTTT CASSKRNTGELFF
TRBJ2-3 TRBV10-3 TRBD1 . TGTGCCATCAGTGACCCTGGACAGGGCCCCACAGATACGCAGTATTTT CAISDPGQGPTDTQYF
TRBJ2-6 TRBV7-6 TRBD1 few TGTGCCAGCAGCTTAGACTACAGGGGGCGAGGGGCCAACGTCCTGACTTTC CASSLDYRGRGANVLTF
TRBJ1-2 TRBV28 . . TGTGCCAGCAGTCTCCCCCGAGGCTATGGCTACACCTTC CASSLPRGYGYTF
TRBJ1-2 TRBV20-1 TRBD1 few TGCAGTGCTATCCTCTCGGGGGGACAGGGGGAGAGGAGCTACACCTTC CSAILSGGQGERSYTF
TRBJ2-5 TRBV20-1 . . TGCAGTGCTTTAGCCACTAGTAACCGAGAGACCCAGTACTTC CSALATSNRETQYF
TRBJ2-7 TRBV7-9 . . TGTGCCAGCAGCTTAGCTGCAGGGTTTGGTGACGAGCAGTACTTC CASSLAAGFGDEQYF
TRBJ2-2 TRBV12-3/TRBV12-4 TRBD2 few TGTGCCATCCAACCGGGGGGGCACACCGGGGAGCTGTTTTTT CAIQPGGHTGELFF
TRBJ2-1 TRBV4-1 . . TGCGCCAGCAGCCAAGAGAACGGGGCGACCCTGGTGCAGTTCTTC CASSQENGATLVQFF
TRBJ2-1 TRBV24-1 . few TGTGCCACCAGTGATACCACCGGTGAGCAGTTCTTC CATSDTTGEQFF
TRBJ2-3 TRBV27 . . TGTGCCAGCAGTACACTTTTTTCGGATACGCAGTATTTT CASSTLFSDTQYF
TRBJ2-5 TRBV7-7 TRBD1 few TGTGCTAGCAGCTCCGGGACAGGGTGGTACGAGACCCAGTACTTC CASSSGTGWYETQYF
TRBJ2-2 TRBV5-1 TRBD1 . TGCGCCAGCAGCCACGGACAGGGGGACCGGGAGCTGTTTTTT CASSHGQGDRELFF
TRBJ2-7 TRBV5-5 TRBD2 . TGTGCCAGCAGCTTTTCCTTCGCGGGGGTCTACGAGCAGTACTTC CASSFSFAGVYEQYF
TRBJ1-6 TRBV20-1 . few TGCAGTGCTAGAGAAGAGGGCCCCAATTCACCCCTCCACTTT CSAREEGPNSPLHF
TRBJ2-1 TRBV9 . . TGTGCCAGCAGCGTAGGTGCAGGGCACAATGAGCAGTTCTTC CASSVGAGHNEQFF